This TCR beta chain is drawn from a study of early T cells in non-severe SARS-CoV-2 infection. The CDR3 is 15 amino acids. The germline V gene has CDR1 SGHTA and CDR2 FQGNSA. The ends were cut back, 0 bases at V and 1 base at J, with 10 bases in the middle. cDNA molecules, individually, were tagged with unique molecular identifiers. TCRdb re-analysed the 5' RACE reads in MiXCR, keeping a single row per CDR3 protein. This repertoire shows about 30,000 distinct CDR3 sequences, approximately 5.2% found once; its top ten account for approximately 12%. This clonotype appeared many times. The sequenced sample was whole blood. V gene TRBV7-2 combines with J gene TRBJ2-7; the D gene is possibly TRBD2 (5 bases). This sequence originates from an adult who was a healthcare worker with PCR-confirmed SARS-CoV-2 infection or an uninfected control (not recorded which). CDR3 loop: CASSLAGSGSYEQYF. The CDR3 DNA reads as TGTGCCAGCAGCTTAGCAGGATCGGGATCCTACGAGCAGTACTTC.